This is a list of T cell receptor beta chains from one sample in a study of read filtering for tumor transcriptome and immune sequencing. Via MiXCR, TCRdb re-called the reads, giving one row per CDR3 protein. The table lists about 90,000 distinct CDR3 sequences, 10% to 15% of them singletons. Sequenced: a population of CD138-negative cells sorted from bone marrow. These receptors were taken from a donor at least 40 years old with multiple myeloma. CDR3s include the opening cysteine and the closing phenylalanine or tryptophan. The D gene is left open where the match is weak. Part of the rows lack a size; the others show once, few, many or a class for expanded clones.

>TRBJ1-1|TRBV7-2|many|-
CASSPGGQNTEAFF
TGTGCCAGCAGCCCCGGGGGACAGAACACTGAAGCTTTCTTT
>TRBJ2-5|TRBV5-1|many|TRBD2
CASSQGLAGGGVGETQYF
TGCGCCAGCAGCCAAGGACTAGCGGGAGGAGGTGTAGGGGAGACCCAGTACTTC
>TRBJ2-5|TRBV12-3/TRBV12-4|many|TRBD2
CASSFKGRGGSFQETQYF
TGTGCCAGCAGTTTTAAGGGTCGGGGGGGGTCTTTCCAAGAGACCCAGTACTTC
>TRBJ2-6|TRBV29-1|-|-
CSVRGSGANVLTF
TGCAGCGTTCGAGGCTCTGGGGCCAACGTCCTGACTTTC
>TRBJ2-7|TRBV28|-|-
CASTSGVLYEQYF
TGTGCCAGCACCTCGGGGGTACTCTACGAGCAGTACTTC
>TRBJ2-3|TRBV5-1|many|TRBD1
CASKTGGEDTQYF
TGCGCCAGCAAGACAGGGGGCGAAGATACGCAGTATTTT
>TRBJ2-2|TRBV5-4|-|TRBD2
CASTVAGVITGELFF
TGTGCCAGCACCGTAGCGGGAGTCATCACCGGGGAGCTGTTTTTT
>TRBJ2-7|TRBV5-1|-|-
CASSLSRNSYEQYF
TGCGCCAGCAGCTTATCGAGGAATTCCTACGAGCAGTACTTC
>TRBJ2-1|TRBV7-9|many|-
CASSLGDVRNEQFF
TGTGCCAGCAGCTTAGGGGACGTAAGGAATGAGCAGTTCTTC
>TRBJ2-4|TRBV28|few|TRBD1
CASSTDRDSDIQYF
TGTGCCAGCAGTACGGACAGGGACAGTGACATTCAGTACTTC
>TRBJ2-3|TRBV7-2|many|-
CASSRGSYISTDTQYF
TGTGCCAGCAGCCGCGGGTCTTATATAAGCACAGATACGCAGTATTTT